Listed below are T cell receptor beta chains from one sample, sequenced in a study of T cells in Graves' hyperthyroidism and ophthalmopathy. TCRdb reprocessed the multiplex PCR reads via MiXCR and lists one record per CDR3 protein. The table records a few hundred thousand distinct CDR3 sequences, about 18% of them present only once. The sequenced material came from blood. All receptors come from a man younger than 35 with Graves' ophthalmopathy. Both conserved end residues are trimmed from each CDR3. D genes are given only for firm matches.

V | D | CDR3
TRBV27 | TRBD2 | ASSAYGGDTDTQY
TRBV29-1 | - | SVRRGINEQF
TRBV6-1 | TRBD1 | AGTSLGQANYGYT
TRBV18 | - | ASSPFADTITEAF
TRBV12-3/TRBV12-4 | - | ASTRDSTDTQY
TRBV20-1 | TRBD2 | SARGLARINEQF
TRBV10-3 | - | AISESGLYNEQF
TRBV27 | - | ASSHTFRDTYSNQPQH
TRBV12-3/TRBV12-4 | TRBD1 | ASRQTGLGYGYT
TRBV11-2 | TRBD1 | ASALQGAPNTEAF
TRBV7-3 | - | ASSLLGAGTDTQY
TRBV6-1 | - | ASSAPQGSSYEQY
TRBV15 | - | ATSRDPTDTQY
TRBV10-2 | - | ASSEQGETGGYT
TRBV16 | TRBD1 | ASSQSVLGQDRTGELF
TRBV2 | - | ASTLGGPQH
TRBV6-2/TRBV6-3 | - | ASSYSTSRVHSGANVLT
TRBV6-1 | - | ASSGRSGGFGNTIY
TRBV20-1 | - | SAPNAQTDTNYGYT
TRBV5-4 | - | ASSRADYGYT
TRBV18 | TRBD2 | ASSPWTSGDYNEQF
TRBV3-1 | - | ASSQGRDSSEKLF
TRBV11-3 | - | ASSRDNTGELF
TRBV12-3/TRBV12-4 | TRBD2 | ASSLTPGTSGGAGLETQY
TRBV10-3 | - | AISGKGYQETQY
TRBV6-2/TRBV6-3 | TRBD1 | ASSYTGGRSPLH
TRBV10-2 | - | ASTRSSGAGGTEAF
TRBV6-1 | TRBD2 | ASRESSGTEQF
TRBV19 | - | ASSRVSVTVNTGELF
TRBV6-1 | - | ASRILFLETQY
TRBV10-2 | - | ASSGYRTDTQY
TRBV7-9 | - | ASSPTRVGDDYGYT
TRBV4-1 | TRBD1 | ASSQLRTGIVEKLF
TRBV3-1 | TRBD2 | ASSPRAGGYEQY
TRBV6-1 | - | ASSEVGRQRLSPLH
TRBV10-1 | TRBD2 | ASGVFLSGALTQY
TRBV6-4 | - | ASSGAQENGQSNQPQH